This T cell receptor beta chain was obtained from a study of T cell responses to AZD1222 COVID-19 vaccine. In the case of this clone: The antigen is not known.

Measured with immunoSEQ multiplex PCR; TCRdb has only the in-frame clones, and not every one. The sample holds around 170,000 clones; less than 95% are singletons and the top ten take about 1.4%. Study-wide findings and caveats: Only 6 or 7 individuals given AZD1222 were seropositive at baseline. Donors were largely white British and mainly female; clonal diversity was possibly underestimated. Reports indicate that nearly half of spike-specific TCRs are directed at unmutated variant regions.

V lost 3 bases to trimming and J lost 0 bases, with 9 bases between them. This CDR3 comprises 15 residues. Germline values: CDR1 MDHEN, CDR2 SYDVKM. The TCR was taken from an adult in good health. The gene calls are TRBV28 and TRBJ1-5; unclear D gene. The specimen comprised peripheral blood, sampled on day 0 of AZD1222 vaccination. The chain's CDR3 is CASSLRVISNQPQHF. The CDR3 coding sequence is TGTGCCAGCAGTTTGAGGGTAATTAGCAATCAGCCCCAGCATTTT.